This TCR beta chain was captured in a study of blood T cell repertoires in COVID-19. The CDR3 extends over 16 amino acids. V lost 0 bases and J 3 bases, leaving 13 bases between the germline ends. Germline assignment: CDR1 KGHDR and CDR2 SFDVKD. Sequencing was performed with immunoSEQ multiplex PCR; in TCRdb, only in-frame clones are kept and a portion is missing. The profile shows about 130,000 clones, around 89% of them singletons. This clone was found a few times. The rearrangement links TRBV24-1 to TRBJ1-1, with a possible D match to TRBD1 (5 bases). This TCR was recovered from a man aged 55-75 years with COVID-19, enrolled during active disease. The specimen sequenced was peripheral blood. CDR3 residues: CATSDLWQGRYTEAFF. The CDR3 DNA reads as TGTGCCACCAGTGATTTGTGGCAGGGAAGGTACACTGAAGCTTTCTTT.